This entry lists 3 T cell receptor beta chains sequenced from one sample in a study of CD8+ T cells in alopecia areata. After isolation, RNA underwent reverse transcription to generate cDNA as the sequencing template. The data were produced by immunoSEQ multiplex PCR, yet TCRdb's version contains in-frame clones alone and is incomplete. The sample holds roughly 190,000 clones, less than 65% seen once. The treatment: oral pan-JAK inhibitor, 5-10 mg twice daily. Material: CD4+ T cells sorted from blood, obtained at week 24, from a patient treated with tofacitinib. These receptors all stem from a human donor with alopecia areata.

The chain combines TRBV27 with TRBJ2-7; D is perhaps TRBD1 (6 bases). From germline, CDR1 is MNHEY and CDR2 SMNVEV (reference sequence). This CDR3 comprises 16 residues. V lost 1 base to trimming and J lost 2 bases, with 15 bases between them. The CDR3 region has the DNA TGTGCCAGCAGTTTATATCGACAGGCGAACCCCTACGAGCAGTACTTC. Translating gives CASSLYRQANPYEQYF.

This clone was detected once. The CDR3 DNA sequence: TGTGCCAGCAGTTACTCTGGGACAGGGACTAATGAAAAACTGTTTTTT. As protein: CASSYSGTGTNEKLFF. The chain joins TRBV6-5 to TRBJ1-4, with 9 nucleotides matching TRBD1. CDR3 size: 16 residues. J lost 2 bases, V lost 0 bases, and 1 base had no gene match. The germline V gene has CDR1 MNHEY and CDR2 SVGAGI.

This chain joins TRBV29-1 and TRBJ2-1; D possibly corresponds to TRBD1 (6 bases). Per the germline V gene, CDR1 is SQVTM and CDR2 is ANQGSEA. Trimming shortened V by 5 bases and J by 10 bases, and 18 bases separated the two germline ends. This CDR3 is 13 amino acids long. In DNA form, the CDR3 reads TGCAGCGTTCAGGGGCGGAGTGGTTACGAGCAGTTCTTC. This encodes CSVQGRSGYEQFF.